This TCR beta chain was identified in a study of cytomegalovirus exposure and HLA in healthy donors. Findings and caveats of the study: Reportedly, a later analysis found an Asian-associated ancestry cluster had fewer N-insertions than the approximately 670-donor mean. Links to common viral pathogens appeared, in a later analysis, for several of the most significant clusters. In a later analysis, CMV-associated beta chains were mostly HLA-associated, it appeared.

The CDR3 runs to 20 residues. A remark on this clone: What it recognizes is unknown.

60 Vbeta and 13 Jbeta primers were used in PCR. TCRdb's copy holds only in-frame clones and misses some; the assay was immunoSEQ multiplex PCR. The table shows 120,000 to 150,000 clones, with 73% occurring only once. This TCR was recovered from a woman in her thirties or forties in good health and CMV-seronegative. This rearrangement joins TRBV21-1 to TRBJ1-5; the table gives TRBD1 as D, unverified against the DNA. TRBV21-1 is annotated as a pseudogene. Sequencing used PBMCs. CDR3 residues: CASSKGGVRQGHESNQPQHF. The CDR3 nucleotides are TGTGCCAGCAGCAAAGGGGGGGTTCGACAGGGGCACGAGAGCAATCAGCCCCAGCATTTT.